This TCR beta chain was observed in a study of cytomegalovirus exposure and HLA in healthy donors. Study in general: Within an early data release were about 90 million unique TCRs drawn from HLA-typed donors.

The primer mix had 60 Vbeta and 13 Jbeta primers. Sequencing used immunoSEQ multiplex PCR; TCRdb keeps in-frame clones, though not all of them. The top ten hold roughly 1.2% of the sample, which has about 130,000 clones, around 73% seen once. The TCR sequence derives from a man aged 50-59 years in good health and CMV-seronegative. Sequences were obtained from PBMCs.

CDR3 in DNA: TGTGCCAGCAGTTTAAGAAGCGGAACTAGCACAGATACGCAGTATTTT. Translating it yields CASSLRSGTSTDTQYF. The rearrangement links TRBV27 to TRBJ2-3; D might be TRBD2 (5 bases). The germline V and J ends were trimmed by 2 bases and 0 bases, with 12 bases remaining between them. The CDR3 runs to 16 residues. Germline V gives CDR1 MNHEY, CDR2 SMNVEV (reference sequence).